The present T cell receptor beta chain was sequenced within a study of human T cells and chemical hapten exposure (dated by TCRdb to 2020 to 2022). At the level of the whole study: For sensitization, 2% DPC in acetone was applied to a roughly 2 cm by roughly 2 cm area of upper inner arm skin. Weekly therapeutic DPC doses were additionally applied to the scalp of patients throughout the approximately 25-week study period. Patch testing was done on the upper back using Finn chambers containing 0.01% DPC, and results were scored after 6 days according to International Contact Dermatitis Research Group standards. The mostly female patient cohort included alopecia areata with under or over 50% scalp involvement, alopecia totalis and alopecia universalis. Libraries were pooled for sequencing, and per-sample TCR yields varied mainly because of small differences in library volumes within the pool. In alopecia patients, the study followed how the peripheral blood TCR repertoire changed in vivo over primary and secondary sensitization to diphenylcyclopropenone (DPC), a hapten. Patient blood was sampled pre-sensitization (week 0) and at 2, 6 and about 24 weeks after DPC sensitization. Under 30 alopecia patients gave blood for TCR sequencing at one to four time points (pre-sensitization, 2, 6 and 24 weeks).

Taken from the germline V gene, the CDR1 and CDR2 loops are MNHNS and SASEGT. The junction carries 12 bases between V and J, which are trimmed by 3 bases and 1 base respectively. The CDR3 contains 15 residues, cysteine and phenylalanine counted. This entry keeps only the CDR3 DNA: 45 bases, framed from base 1. To prepare the library, RACE was applied. Sequencing relied on a NextSeq 500. During library preparation, unique molecular identifiers were attached to individual cDNA molecules so that TCRs could be counted quantitatively and reproducibly. From each blood RNA sample, both TCR alpha and TCR beta chains were sequenced. As for the original processing: A median of around 100,000 TCRs per sample was observed, with a range of about 23,224 to 690,600. V, J and CDR3 annotation of the TCR reads was performed with the Decombinator software suite. For the PS versus PT1 abundance plots, all samples were subsampled to the same number of TCRs (28,000). Expanded TCRs were defined as absent before sensitization and observed at least eight times at the 2-week time point. The public reads were run again by TCRdb, first through fastp at Q25 and then through MiXCR, and only productive beta chains were kept. Rows with one shared CDR3 protein collapse into an entry with the most common genes and DNA. The V and J calls were determined by TCRdb, not by the authors. The sample contains approximately 80,000 distinct CDR3 sequences, around 7.8% of them found a single time. The top ten clones comprise roughly 1.5% of the sample.

The full study reports these points: The number of PT1 expanded TCRs positively correlated with patch test score, significant at thresholds 8, 16 and 32 but not 4. Significantly more large CDR3 similarity clusters were formed by expanded TCRs than by pre-sensitization or healthy control sets, consistent with antigen-driven responses. DPC sensitization did not change how many TCRs were above 1 in 1000 frequency, and no evidence was found of alterations in global repertoire structure. Repeated subsampling changed both the strength of the expansion versus patch-test correlation and the threshold at which that correlation became significant. Because all patients had alopecia, a presumed autoimmune disease, the immune response of the patients might differ from that of healthy individuals.

This clonotype was observed at least ten times. What antigen it recognizes has not been identified. No base quality values were provided; no much bigger clone lies one nucleotide off. What this sample's time point label stands for: patch test 1, 2 weeks after DPC sensitization. The treatment or condition label corresponds to: therapeutic diphenylcyclopropenone sensitization with weekly scalp DPC. At every patch-test visit, the blood draw took place before the patch test was put on. Patients were considered eligible if aged 18 to 70, diagnosed with alopecia and deemed suitable for DPC therapy, and patients were excluded if pregnant. Total RNA was isolated from unfractionated whole blood collected in Tempus Blood RNA tubes.

This clonotype was sampled from a woman younger than 45 with alopecia areata. Some clones in this sample may be carry-over from other donors' samples. Recombination connected TRBV6-1 to TRBJ1-1; the D gene is unclear. The sequences come from whole blood, collected in connection with sensitization to the hapten diphenylcyclopropenone (DPC). The sequenced DNA: TGTGCCAGCAGTGACCTCCCCTACCCGAACACTGAAGCTTTCTTT. Translated, this gives CASSDLPYPNTEAFF.